The following is a TCR beta chain sequence with its context. Treatment specified: randomized to nivolumab then ipilimumab (arm A) or the reverse (arm B). PBMC sorting kept live CD3+CD8+ cells without CD19 or CD56. V was trimmed by 6 bases and J by 4 bases, leaving 4 bases between them. The CDR3 is 11 residues long. Germline values: CDR1 SGHTA, CDR2 FQGNSA. The assay was immunoSEQ multiplex PCR, and TCRdb's table has in-frame clones only and misses some. The table lists roughly 16,000 clones, 60% to 70% of them singletons. This entry is derived from a study of sequential checkpoint blockade in melanoma. Turning to the study itself: First-line arms were nivolumab then ipilimumab, or the reverse, randomized 1:1.

Specimen: CD8+ T cells sorted from blood (inferred from file names), collected from a patient given nivolumab and ipilimumab in sequence. The TCR sequence derives from a human donor with melanoma. J is TRBJ2-1 and V is TRBV7-2; no reliable D call. Written as DNA, the CDR3 is TGTGCCAGCAGACAGTACAATGAGCAGTTCTTC. Protein product: CASRQYNEQFF.